A single sample is the source of the 2 T cell receptor beta chains below, sequenced in a study of blood T cell repertoires in COVID-19. Using immunoSEQ multiplex PCR, the repertoire was profiled, and TCRdb retains in-frame clones only, with some absent. The top ten hold approximately 3% of the sample, which has 140,000 or so clones, around 83% seen once. The material sequenced was peripheral blood. Receptor source: a woman older than 75 with acute or convalescent COVID-19.

The chain couples TRBV19 to TRBJ1-4; no reliable D call. CDR1 is LNHDA and CDR2 is SQIVND in the germline V gene (reference sequence). V was clipped by 3 bases and J by 7 bases, with 18 bases between them. CDR3 length: 16 amino acids. Here the CDR3 DNA reads TGTGCCAGTAGTATGGGGTTGTGGAGGAAGGTTGAAAAACTGTTTTTT. This codes for CASSMGLWRKVEKLFF.

On this clone itself: One junction end does not reproduce the germline sequence, and a read error may be involved. Other DNA sequences in this specimen translate into the identical CDR3. The rearrangement links TRBV10-3 to TRBJ1-2; possibly TRBD1 for D (5 bases). CDR1 is ENHRY, CDR2 SYGVKD, per germline. The CDR3 covers 13 residues. Here the CDR3 DNA reads TGTGCCATCAGCGCAGGGTATGAGGATGGCTACACTTTC. Its protein product is CAISAGYEDGYTF.